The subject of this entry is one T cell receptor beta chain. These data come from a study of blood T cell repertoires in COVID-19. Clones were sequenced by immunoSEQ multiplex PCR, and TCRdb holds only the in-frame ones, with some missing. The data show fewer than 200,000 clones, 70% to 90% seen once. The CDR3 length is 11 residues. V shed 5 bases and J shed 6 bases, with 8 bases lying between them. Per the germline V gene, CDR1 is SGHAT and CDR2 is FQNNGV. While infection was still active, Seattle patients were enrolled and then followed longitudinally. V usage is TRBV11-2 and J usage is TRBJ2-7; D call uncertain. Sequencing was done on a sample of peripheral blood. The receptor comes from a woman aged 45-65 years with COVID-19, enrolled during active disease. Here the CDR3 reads CASSPVGEQYF. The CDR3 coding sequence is TGTGCCAGCAGCCCGGTCGGCGAGCAGTACTTC.